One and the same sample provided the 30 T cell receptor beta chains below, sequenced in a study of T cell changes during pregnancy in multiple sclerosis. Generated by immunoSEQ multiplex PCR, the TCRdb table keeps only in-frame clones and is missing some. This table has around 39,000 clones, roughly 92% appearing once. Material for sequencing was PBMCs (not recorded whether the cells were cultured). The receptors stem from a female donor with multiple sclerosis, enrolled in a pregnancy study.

The CDR3, as DNA: TGTGCCAGTAGTATAGACAGGATGAACACTGAAGCTTTCTTT. It yields the protein CASSIDRMNTEAFF. The V gene is TRBV19, the J gene TRBJ1-1; D is undetermined. Germline loops: CDR1 LNHDA, CDR2 SQIVND (reference sequence). V was pared by 0 bases and J by 0 bases, with 5 bases between. The CDR3 spans 14 residues.

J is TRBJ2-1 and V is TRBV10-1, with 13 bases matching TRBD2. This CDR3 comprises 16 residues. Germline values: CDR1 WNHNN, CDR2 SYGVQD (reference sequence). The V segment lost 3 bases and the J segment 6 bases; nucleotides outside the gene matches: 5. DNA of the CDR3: TGCGCCAGCAGTGACCGGACTAGCGGGAGTTTCAATGAGCAGTTCTTC. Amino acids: CASSDRTSGSFNEQFF.

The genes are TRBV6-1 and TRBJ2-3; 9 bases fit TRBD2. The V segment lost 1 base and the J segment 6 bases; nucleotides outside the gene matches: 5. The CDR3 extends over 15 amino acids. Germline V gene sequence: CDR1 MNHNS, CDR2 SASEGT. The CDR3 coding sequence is TGTGCCAGCAGTGAAGGCCCTAGCGGGAAGGATACGCAGTATTTT. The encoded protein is CASSEGPSGKDTQYF.

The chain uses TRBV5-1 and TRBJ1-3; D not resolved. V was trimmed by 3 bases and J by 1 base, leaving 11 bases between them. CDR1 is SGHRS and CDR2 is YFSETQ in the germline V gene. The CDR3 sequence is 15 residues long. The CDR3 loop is CASSSQGVSGNTIYF. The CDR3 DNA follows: TGCGCCAGCAGCTCCCAAGGAGTTTCTGGAAACACCATATATTTT.

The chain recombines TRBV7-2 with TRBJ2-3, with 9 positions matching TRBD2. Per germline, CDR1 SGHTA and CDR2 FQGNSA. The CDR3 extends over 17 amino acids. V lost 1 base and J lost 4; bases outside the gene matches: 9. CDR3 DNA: TGTGCCAGCAGCTTAGGGGGGATTAGCGGGAGATCAGATACGCAGTATTTT. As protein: CASSLGGISGRSDTQYF.

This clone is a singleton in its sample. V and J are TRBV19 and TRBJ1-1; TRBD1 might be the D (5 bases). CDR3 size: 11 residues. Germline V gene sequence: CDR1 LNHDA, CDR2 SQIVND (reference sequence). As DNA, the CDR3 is TGTGGCTCCGACCTCCAGGGTGAAGCTTTCTTT. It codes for CGSDLQGEAFF.

The CDR3 region has the DNA TGTGCCAGCTTCGGACTAGCGGGAGGTCCCCCAGATACGCAGTATTTT. As protein: CASFGLAGGPPDTQYF. The chain links TRBV7-2 to TRBJ2-3, with 14 bases matching TRBD2. The V gene end was trimmed by 8 bases and the J gene end by 4 bases; junction bases not matched to a gene: 8. CDR1 is SGHTA and CDR2 is FQGNSA in the germline V gene. This CDR3 contains 16 residues.

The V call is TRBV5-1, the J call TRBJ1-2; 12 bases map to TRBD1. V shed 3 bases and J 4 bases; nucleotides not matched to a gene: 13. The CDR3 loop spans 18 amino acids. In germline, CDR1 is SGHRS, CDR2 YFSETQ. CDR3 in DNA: TGCGCCAGCAGCTCCCCCGGGACAGGGGGCCGCGTGGGCTATGGCTACACCTTC. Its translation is CASSSPGTGGRVGYGYTF.

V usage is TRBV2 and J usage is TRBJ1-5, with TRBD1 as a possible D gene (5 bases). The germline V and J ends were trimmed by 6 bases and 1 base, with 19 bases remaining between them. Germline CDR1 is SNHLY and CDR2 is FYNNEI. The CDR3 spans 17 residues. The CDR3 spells CASSDPLTEPSNQPQHF. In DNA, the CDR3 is TGTGCCAGCAGCGACCCTTTGACAGAGCCGAGCAATCAGCCCCAGCATTTT. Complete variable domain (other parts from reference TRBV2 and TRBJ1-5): EPEVTQTPSHQVTQMGQEVILRCVPISNHLYFYWYRQILGQKVEFLVSFYNNEISEKSEIFDDQFSVERPDGSNFTLKIRSTKLEDSAMYFCASSDPLTEPSNQPQHFGDGTRLSIL.

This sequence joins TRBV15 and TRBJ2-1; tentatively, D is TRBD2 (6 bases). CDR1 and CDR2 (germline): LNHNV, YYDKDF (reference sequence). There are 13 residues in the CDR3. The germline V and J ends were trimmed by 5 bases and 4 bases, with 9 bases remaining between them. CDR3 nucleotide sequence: TGTGCCACCAGCCCGGACTATTACAATGAGCAGTTCTTC. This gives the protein CATSPDYYNEQFF.

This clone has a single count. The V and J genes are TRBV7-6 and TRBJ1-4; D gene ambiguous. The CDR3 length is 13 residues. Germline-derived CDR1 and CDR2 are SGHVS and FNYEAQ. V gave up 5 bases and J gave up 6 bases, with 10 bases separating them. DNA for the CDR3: TGTGCCAGCAGCCCAATGACATATGAAAAACTGTTTTTT. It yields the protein CASSPMTYEKLFF.

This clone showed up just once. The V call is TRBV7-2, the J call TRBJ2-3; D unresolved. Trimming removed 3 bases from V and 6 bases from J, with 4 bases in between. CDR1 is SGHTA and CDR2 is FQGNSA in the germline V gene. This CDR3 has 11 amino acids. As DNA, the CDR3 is TGTGCCAGCAGCTTGTATGATACGCAGTATTTT. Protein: CASSLYDTQYF.

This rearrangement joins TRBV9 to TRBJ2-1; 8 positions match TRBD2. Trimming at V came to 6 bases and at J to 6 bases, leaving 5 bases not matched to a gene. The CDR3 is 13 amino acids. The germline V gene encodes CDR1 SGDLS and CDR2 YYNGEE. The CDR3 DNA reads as TGTGCCAGCACAGCGGGAGAGCTCAATGAGCAGTTCTTC. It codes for CASTAGELNEQFF.

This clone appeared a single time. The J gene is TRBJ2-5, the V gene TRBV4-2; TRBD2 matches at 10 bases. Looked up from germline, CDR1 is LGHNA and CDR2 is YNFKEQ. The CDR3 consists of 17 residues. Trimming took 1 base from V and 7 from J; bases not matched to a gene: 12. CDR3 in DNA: TGTGCCAGCAGCCAAGCAGAAGCGGGAGGGAGGGGAGGGACCCAGTACTTC. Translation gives CASSQAEAGGRGGTQYF.

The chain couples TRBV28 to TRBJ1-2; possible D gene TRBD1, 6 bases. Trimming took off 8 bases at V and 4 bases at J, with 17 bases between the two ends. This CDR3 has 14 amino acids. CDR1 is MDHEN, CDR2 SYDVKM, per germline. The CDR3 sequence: CASSTGSSVYGYTF. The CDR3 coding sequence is TGTGCCAGCTCTACAGGGTCATCGGTCTATGGCTACACCTTC.

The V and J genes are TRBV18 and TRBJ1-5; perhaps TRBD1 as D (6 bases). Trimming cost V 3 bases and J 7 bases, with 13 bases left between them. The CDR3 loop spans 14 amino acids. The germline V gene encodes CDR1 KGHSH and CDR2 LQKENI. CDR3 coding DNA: TGTGCCAGCTCACCCAACCCAGGGGACCAGCCCCAGCATTTT. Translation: CASSPNPGDQPQHF.

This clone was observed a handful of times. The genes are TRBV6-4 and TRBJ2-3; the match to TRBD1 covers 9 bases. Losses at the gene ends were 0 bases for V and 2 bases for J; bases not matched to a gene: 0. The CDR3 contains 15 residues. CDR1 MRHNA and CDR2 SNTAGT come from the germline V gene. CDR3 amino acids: CASSDSQGATDTQYF. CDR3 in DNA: TGTGCCAGCAGTGACTCACAGGGGGCCACAGATACGCAGTATTTT.

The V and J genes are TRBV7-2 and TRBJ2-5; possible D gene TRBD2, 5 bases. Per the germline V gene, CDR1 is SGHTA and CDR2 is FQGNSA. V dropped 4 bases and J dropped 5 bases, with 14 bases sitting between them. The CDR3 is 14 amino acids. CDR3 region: CASSSRTWRETQYF. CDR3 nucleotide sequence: TGTGCCAGCAGCTCACGGACTTGGAGGGAGACCCAGTACTTC.

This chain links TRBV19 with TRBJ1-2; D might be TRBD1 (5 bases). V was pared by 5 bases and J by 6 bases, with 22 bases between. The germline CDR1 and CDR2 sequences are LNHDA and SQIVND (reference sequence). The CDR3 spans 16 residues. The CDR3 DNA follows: TGTGCCAGTAGTCCTCGGGGACGTACTCCTGGAGATGGCTACACCTTC. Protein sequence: CASSPRGRTPGDGYTF.

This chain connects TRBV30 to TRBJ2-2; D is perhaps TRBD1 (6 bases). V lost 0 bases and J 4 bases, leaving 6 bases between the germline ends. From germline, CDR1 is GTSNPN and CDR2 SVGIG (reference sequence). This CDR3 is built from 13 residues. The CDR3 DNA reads TGTGCCTGGAGTGTAGGGGGCACCGGGGAGCTGTTTTTT. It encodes CAWSVGGTGELFF.

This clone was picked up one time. CDR3 nucleotide sequence: TGTGCCAGTAGTATGTCGAACGAGCAGTACTTC. Translating gives CASSMSNEQYF. The chain is built from TRBV19 and TRBJ2-7; no firm D call. This CDR3 has 11 amino acids. V lost 3 bases and J lost 5, with 5 bases in between. Germline assignment: CDR1 LNHDA and CDR2 SQIVND (reference sequence).

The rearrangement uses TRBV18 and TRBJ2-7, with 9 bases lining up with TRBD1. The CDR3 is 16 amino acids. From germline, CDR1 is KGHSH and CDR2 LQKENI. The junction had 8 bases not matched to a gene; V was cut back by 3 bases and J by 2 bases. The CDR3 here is CASSPRDRVVPYEQYF. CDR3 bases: TGTGCCAGCTCACCCCGGGACAGGGTTGTTCCCTACGAGCAGTACTTC.

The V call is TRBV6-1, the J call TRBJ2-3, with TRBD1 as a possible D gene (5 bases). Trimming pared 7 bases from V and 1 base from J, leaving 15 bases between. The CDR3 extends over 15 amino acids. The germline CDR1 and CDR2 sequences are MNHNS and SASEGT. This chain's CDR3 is CASKVGHPGTDTQYF. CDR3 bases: TGTGCCAGCAAAGTGGGGCACCCCGGCACAGATACGCAGTATTTT.

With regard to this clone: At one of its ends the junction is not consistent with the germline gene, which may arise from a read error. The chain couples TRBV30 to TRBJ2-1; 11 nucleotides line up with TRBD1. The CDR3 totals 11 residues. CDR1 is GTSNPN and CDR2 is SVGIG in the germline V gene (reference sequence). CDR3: CAWTGTGGRIF. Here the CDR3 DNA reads TGTGCCTGGACCGGGACAGGGGGACGGATCTTC. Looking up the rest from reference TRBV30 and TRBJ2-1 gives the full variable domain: SQTIHQWPATLVQPVGSPLSLECTVEGTSNPNLYWYRQAAGRGLQLLFYSVGIGQISSEVPQNLSASRPQDRQFILSSKKLLLSDSGFYLCAWTGTGGRIFGPGTRLTVL.

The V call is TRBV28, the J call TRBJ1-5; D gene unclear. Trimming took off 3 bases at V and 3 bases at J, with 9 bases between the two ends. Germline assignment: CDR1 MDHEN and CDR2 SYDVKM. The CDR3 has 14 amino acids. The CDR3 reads CASSFFQPNQPQHF. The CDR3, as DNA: TGTGCCAGCAGTTTCTTCCAGCCCAATCAGCCCCAGCATTTT.

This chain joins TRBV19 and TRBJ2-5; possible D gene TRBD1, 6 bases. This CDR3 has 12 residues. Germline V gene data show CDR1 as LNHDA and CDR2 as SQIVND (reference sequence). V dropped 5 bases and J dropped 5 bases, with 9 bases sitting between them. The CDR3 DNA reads TGTGCCAGTAGTTCACAGGGCGAGACCCAGTACTTC. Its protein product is CASSSQGETQYF.

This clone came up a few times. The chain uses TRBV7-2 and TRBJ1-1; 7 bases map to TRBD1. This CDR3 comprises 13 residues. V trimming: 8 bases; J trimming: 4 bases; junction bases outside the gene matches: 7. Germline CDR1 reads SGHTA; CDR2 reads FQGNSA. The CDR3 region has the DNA TGTGCCAGCGAGCCGGGACAGAGCACTGAAGCTTTCTTT. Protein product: CASEPGQSTEAFF. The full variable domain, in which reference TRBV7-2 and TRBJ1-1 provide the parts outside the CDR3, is GAGVSQSPSNKVTEKGKDVELRCDPISGHTALYWYRQSLGQGLEFLIYFQGNSAPDKSGLPSDRFSAERTGGSVSTLTIQRTQQEDSAVYLCASEPGQSTEAFFGQGTRLTVV.

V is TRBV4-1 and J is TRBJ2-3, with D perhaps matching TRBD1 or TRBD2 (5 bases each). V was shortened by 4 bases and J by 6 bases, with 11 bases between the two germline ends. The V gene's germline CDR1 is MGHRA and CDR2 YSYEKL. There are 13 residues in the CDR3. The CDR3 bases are TGCGCCAGCAGCCCGGGGACCTCCGATACGCAGTATTTT. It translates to CASSPGTSDTQYF.

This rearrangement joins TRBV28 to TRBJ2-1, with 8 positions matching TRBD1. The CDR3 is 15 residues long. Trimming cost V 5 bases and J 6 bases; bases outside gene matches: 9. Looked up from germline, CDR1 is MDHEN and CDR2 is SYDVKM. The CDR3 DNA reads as TGTGCCAGCAGTGCCGTCGGACAGGGTGGCAATGAGCAGTTCTTC. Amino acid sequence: CASSAVGQGGNEQFF. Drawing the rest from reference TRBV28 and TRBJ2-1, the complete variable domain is DVKVTQSSRYLVKRTGEKVFLECVQDMDHENMFWYRQDPGLGLRLIYFSYDVKMKEKGDIPEGYSVSREKKERFSLILESASTNQTSMYLCASSAVGQGGNEQFFGPGTRLTVL.

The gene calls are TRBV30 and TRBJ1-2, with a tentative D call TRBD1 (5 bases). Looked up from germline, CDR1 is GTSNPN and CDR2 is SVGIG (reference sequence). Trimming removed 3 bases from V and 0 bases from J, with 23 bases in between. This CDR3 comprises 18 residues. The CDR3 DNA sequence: TGTGCCTGGAGGGAAACGAGACTCGAGGGGAGAGCTAACTATGGCTACACCTTC. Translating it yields CAWRETRLEGRANYGYTF.